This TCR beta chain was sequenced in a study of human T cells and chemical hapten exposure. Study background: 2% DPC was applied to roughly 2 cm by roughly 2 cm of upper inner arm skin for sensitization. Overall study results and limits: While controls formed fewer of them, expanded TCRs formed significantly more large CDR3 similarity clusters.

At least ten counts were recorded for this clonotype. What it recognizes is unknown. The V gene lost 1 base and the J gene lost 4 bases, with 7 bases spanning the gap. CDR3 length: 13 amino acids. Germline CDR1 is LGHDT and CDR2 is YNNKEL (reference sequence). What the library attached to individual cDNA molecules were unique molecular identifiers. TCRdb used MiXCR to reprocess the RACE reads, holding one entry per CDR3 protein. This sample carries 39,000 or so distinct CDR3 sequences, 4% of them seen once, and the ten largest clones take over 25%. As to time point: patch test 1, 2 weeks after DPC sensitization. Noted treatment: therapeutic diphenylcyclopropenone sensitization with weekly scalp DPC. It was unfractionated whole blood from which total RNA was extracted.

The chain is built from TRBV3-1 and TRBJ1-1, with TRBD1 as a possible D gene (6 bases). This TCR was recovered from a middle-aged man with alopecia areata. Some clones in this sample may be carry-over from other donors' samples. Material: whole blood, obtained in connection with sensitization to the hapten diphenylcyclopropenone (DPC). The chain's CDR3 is CASSQGQVTEAFF. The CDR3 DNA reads TGTGCCAGCAGCCAAGGACAGGTCACTGAAGCTTTCTTT.